This T cell receptor (beta chain) was obtained from a study of cytomegalovirus exposure and HLA in healthy donors (dated by TCRdb to about 2017). Background for the entire study: An earlier analysis of roughly 500 of the donors reported approximately 280 Gb of sequence data and 117 million unique TCR beta sequences obtained from some 200 million T cells. An early release that covered about 640 HLA-typed donors contained 250 to 350 gigabases of sequencing data and 85 million to 100 million unique TCR sequences. The genetic ancestry cluster associated with self-reported Caucasian donors included approximately 85% of the approximately 400 genotyped donors. The study aimed to test whether signatures of past pathogen exposure could be identified by cataloging public T cell receptors. The T cell repertoires of under 700 subjects were profiled by immunosequencing and related to cytomegalovirus serostatus. Along with the approximately 620-subject first cohort, a separate validation cohort of 120 different subjects was used. To predict cytomegalovirus infection status, the study combined high-throughput TCR immunosequencing, statistical association of individual TCRs with disease status, and machine learning. To study patterns of TCR occurrence, a later analysis re-analyzed previously published TCR beta repertoires from 700 or so donors and added high-resolution HLA genotyping. Rather than drawing on any new phenotypic data, the later analysis identified candidate immune exposures from TCR beta sequences and the way those sequences occurred across donors. To decide whether each TCR beta V gene segment behaved as functional or pseudogenic, an earlier analysis of fewer than 750 of the donors relied on high-throughput TCR beta sequencing. Donor age, sex, ethnicity and CMV serostatus were collected together with the repertoire data. Genome-wide SNP genotypes for about 55% of the 666 donors were used in a later genetic analysis, which treated that subset as a discovery cohort. Every discovery cohort repertoire had been produced on one sequencing platform. Both class I and class II loci were covered by HLA typing, at four-digit resolution. Typing coverage differed by locus: A, B, C, DRB1 and DQB1 were typed in about 620-640 donors, DQA1 in about 560, DPA1 in around 580, and DPB1 in around 490. Four to six DR-DQ haplotypes were handled as single units for association and clustering, since linkage in the cohort was strong. Among 350 to 400 genotyped donors of the cohort, an average of 235,054 unique TCR beta nucleotide sequences were sequenced per donor, 15% to 20% of them non-productive.

Regarding this clone: It has no known antigen specificity. Base qualities are not at hand, and no much larger clone is one base apart.

Library generation was performed with the immunoSEQ multiplex PCR assay. For the multiplex PCR, a mixture combining 60 forward primers for TCR Vbeta segments and 13 reverse primers for TCR Jbeta segments was used. Amplification of the CDR3 region of rearranged TCR beta genes was performed with a multiplex PCR assay on genomic DNA. The amplified TCR beta libraries were sequenced on the Illumina HiSeq System as 87-base-pair reads. In the authors' own workflow: In a later analysis, some 80 million unique TCR beta chains were counted across the 666 repertoires, and roughly 10 million of these chains were shared by at least two donors. To remove PCR and sequencing errors, raw reads were error-corrected and collapsed into unique sequences using a nearest-neighbor algorithm that merged closely related sequences. To assign V, D and J gene segments, CDR3 sequences were aligned to IMGT reference sequences. For a sequence to be retained, at least a six-nucleotide match to both a V gene segment and a J gene segment was required. Rearrangements were called productive when the CDR3 lacked stop codons and stayed in frame with V and J; all others were non-productive. CDR3 was defined by IMGT convention, running from the second conserved V-encoded cysteine to the conserved J-encoded phenylalanine. In an earlier analysis of around 600 of the donors, sequences lacking an unambiguous match to a single V gene segment were excluded. In an earlier analysis of about 590 of the donors, a V segment was called functional when productive rearrangements were above 56.7%, and segregating when the standard deviation between donors exceeded 5%. A statistical classification framework was developed to diagnose cytomegalovirus status using the catalog of TCR beta chain sequences. In a later analysis, TCR nucleotide sequences were compared against IMGT/GENE-DB human TR gene sequences so that V and J genes could be assigned. A later analysis assigned CDR3 sequences and most-parsimonious VDJ recombination scenarios with the TCRdist pipeline. In a later analysis, every TCR beta chain was defined by the combination of its CDR3 amino acid sequence and its V-gene family, and reads without a unique V-gene family were dropped. To address suspected cross-contamination and a sequencing artifact, a later analysis removed 550 to 750 highly shared, low-generation-probability nucleotide sequences. A later analysis calculated a clonal expansion index for each public chain from normalized within-repertoire ranks of inferred template counts. A later analysis computed generation probabilities with a VDJ recombination model fitted to out-of-frame rearrangements, and checked the results against IGoR. In a later analysis, hypergeometric tests were used to score TCR-TCR, TCR-HLA and TCR-CMV co-occurrence, with a repertoire-size bias correction applied to TCR pairs. False discovery rates were estimated in a later analysis by permuting HLA or CMV assignments 20 times. In a later analysis, co-occurring TCRs were grouped with DBSCAN, and TCRdist sequence similarity was added when clustering was performed within HLA-allele-positive subsets. For co-occurrence clustering, repertoires with fewer than 30,000 or more than 120,000 public chains were excluded, along with 4 to 6 repertoires with anomalous nucleotide sharing. Not all clones reach the TCRdb copy of this immuneACCESS table, which keeps in-frame sequences only. Checked studies attribute under half of the gap to unresolved V genes and leave the rest unexplained. V, J and clone size reflect that table, while D and trimming were determined from the DNA. In all, the sample holds more than 150,000 clones, and around three quarters of those were seen once. 0.65% of the sample rests with the top ten.

The paper's findings and limits, for the study overall: A later analysis found that TCR association rates varied across HLA loci, with DRB1 alleles showing the most associated TCRs and HLA-C alleles the fewest. A total of fewer than 200 TCR beta chains were listed by the study as associated with cytomegalovirus. HLA typing was unavailable for some donors at each locus, so association tests used only the typed subset. Because counts were too low, about 18 rarely observed V segments, including chromosome 9 orphons, were left out of the earlier analysis of over 550 of the donors. The cohort was sequenced for TCR beta chains only, and without alpha or paired-chain data the features that could be detected were limited. Immune exposure information for the cohort was limited to CMV serostatus. Linkage disequilibrium might explain the correlated functional status among segregating V segments, but an unknown experimental factor could not be ruled out. It was suggested by the authors that the approach could potentially be generalized to other disease states and immunological phenotypes. Across donors, most TCR sequences were observed very rarely, whereas some public TCRs were present in many individuals. Some IMGT-functional V segments, including TRBV6-2 and TRBV6-3, could not be distinguished by the 87-base-pair reads and were therefore excluded. A later analysis reported that several top co-occurrence clusters appeared linked to parvovirus B19, influenza, CMV and Epstein-Barr virus. A cluster of highly shared sequence variants was judged likely to represent a technical artifact of the sequencing pipeline. Sequencing depth was assumed to be roughly uniform across donors in the presence/absence analyses, though that assumption may not hold. A further reported finding was that TCR beta sequences accurately predicted the HLA-A and HLA-B alleles for most subjects in the first cohort. In a later analysis, HLA-associated TCR beta chains showed more clonal expansion and lower generation probabilities than non-associated chains that were equally common. At a false discovery rate of 0.05, a later analysis linked some 18,000 TCR beta sequences to specific HLA alleles. A few of the identified cytomegalovirus-associated TCR beta chains were confirmed in vitro to be specific for cytomegalovirus antigens. Most CMV-associated TCR beta chains appeared to be HLA-restricted in a later analysis, and the HLA associations seemed to be driven largely by CMV exposure. Broadly in line with IMGT annotations, most TCR beta V segments showed up in productive rearrangements about 87% or about 30% of the time in an earlier analysis of a few hundred of the donors. Assigning TCR associations to individual alleles was difficult when HLA alleles, especially DR and DQ, strongly co-occurred. In both the original and validation cohorts, the classifier was reported to diagnose cytomegalovirus status with high specificity and sensitivity. A later genetic analysis reported fewer N-insertions in productive TCRs among donors in an Asian-associated ancestry cluster than the roughly 620-donor mean. V-gene and J-gene trimming of TCR beta chains was associated with a missense DCLRE1C variant in a later genetic analysis, and the association was replicated in an independent cohort.

CDR1 is given as SGDLS and CDR2 as YYNGEE, both from the germline V gene. The CDR3 goes from the cysteine to the phenylalanine over 15 residues. This entry keeps only the CDR3 DNA: 45 bases, framed from base 1. The trim is 0 bases for V and 3 bases for J, with a gap of 9 bases between the germline ends. The cohort consisted of more than 650 healthy bone marrow donors. All cohort members were sampled while nominally healthy, although unrecorded immune exposures were likely present. The donor tested CMV seronegative and was one of the 352 seronegative cohort members. Each donor provided a peripheral blood sample, and peripheral blood mononuclear cells were used for TCR beta sequencing. The Qiagen DNeasy Blood Extraction Kit was used to extract genomic DNA from the blood cell samples.

The sequenced sample was PBMCs. The sequence joins TRBV9 to TRBJ1-4; a confident D gene designation cannot be given. The sequence came from a boy aged 5 to 17 in good health and CMV-seronegative. The CDR3 sequence is CASSVGTHSNEKLFF. The nucleotide sequence is given as TGTGCCAGCAGCGTAGGAACTCACTCTAATGAAAAACTGTTTTTT.